These 22 T cell receptor beta chains came from one sample sequenced in a study of shared clonotypes between healthy human individuals. Measured with immunoSEQ multiplex PCR; TCRdb has only the in-frame clones, and not every one. The top ten clones hold roughly 1.2% of a sample with over 1.4 million clones, roughly 96% of them seen once. Sequencing input: naive CD4+ T cells sorted from blood. The subset was: CD45RA+ positively selected. The receptors shown here come from a young man in good health.

V usage is TRBV6-4 and J usage is TRBJ1-2, with D uncertain. Trimming shortened V by 0 bases and J by 4 bases, and 9 bases separated the two germline ends. The length of the CDR3 is 14 residues. Per the germline V gene, CDR1 is MRHNA and CDR2 is SNTAGT. CDR3 DNA sequence: TGTGCCAGCAGTGACTCAGCGTTAGGCTATGGCTACACCTTC. Translating gives CASSDSALGYGYTF.

The chain has TRBV11-2 and TRBJ1-1, with 8 bases fitting TRBD1. The CDR3 extends over 17 amino acids. Trimming took 4 bases from V and 0 from J; bases not matched to a gene: 10. Germline CDR1 SGHAT, CDR2 FQNNGV. The chain's CDR3 is CASSSWTGSPMNTEAFF. The CDR3 nucleotides read TGTGCCAGCAGCTCTTGGACAGGGTCCCCCATGAACACTGAAGCTTTCTTT.

The V gene is TRBV27, the J gene TRBJ2-4, with 7 bases matching TRBD1. The CDR3 length is 15 residues. J lost 2 bases, V lost 6 bases, and 7 bases had no gene match. The germline V gene has CDR1 MNHEY and CDR2 SMNVEV (reference sequence). Here the CDR3 reads CASRRRTGTKNIQYF. CDR3 nucleotides: TGTGCCAGCAGACGACGGACAGGAACCAAAAACATTCAGTACTTC.

The chain employs TRBV7-3 and TRBJ2-1, with TRBD1 matching 9 bases. This CDR3 has 13 amino acids. Germline values: CDR1 SGHTA, CDR2 FQGTGA. V shed 3 bases, J shed 8 bases, and the junction held 2 bases outside the gene matches. CDR3 sequence (DNA): TGTGCCAGCAGCTTCCGGACAGGGGATGAGCAGTTCTTC. It yields the protein CASSFRTGDEQFF.

The CDR3 nucleotides are TGTGCCAGCAGCTTAGTAGCGGGAGCGGGCACCGGGGAGCTGTTTTTT. This translates into CASSLVAGAGTGELFF. This chain joins TRBV7-7 and TRBJ2-2, with 9 bases lining up with TRBD2. The V and J ends lost 1 base and 4 bases, in that order; junction bases with no gene match: 4. Germline V gene data show CDR1 as SSHAT and CDR2 as FNYEAQ (reference sequence). This CDR3 region has 16 residues.

This clone was counted a few times. The chain recombines TRBV19 with TRBJ2-2, with 8 bases identical to TRBD1. V shed 7 bases, J shed 5 bases, and the junction held 6 bases outside the gene matches. The CDR3 length is 14 residues. Germline V CDR1 and CDR2: LNHDA, SQIVND (reference sequence). In DNA, the CDR3 is TGTGCCAGTACCGACAGGGGTCGGACCGGGGAGCTGTTTTTT. It codes for CASTDRGRTGELFF.

V is TRBV30 and J is TRBJ2-7, with 7 bases fitting TRBD1. Germline-derived CDR1 and CDR2 are GTSNPN and SVGIG (reference sequence). This CDR3 contains 15 residues. The junction had 13 bases not matched to a gene; V was cut back by 4 bases and J by 4 bases. The CDR3 DNA follows: TGTGCCTGGAACAGAAAGGACAGGTTCAGGTACGAGCAGTACTTC. It codes for CAWNRKDRFRYEQYF.

J is TRBJ2-5 and V is TRBV5-5; the D is unclear. This CDR3 spans 14 amino acids. Germline V gives CDR1 SGHKS, CDR2 YYEKEE (reference sequence). Trimming shortened V by 0 bases and J by 5 bases, and 11 bases separated the two germline ends. CDR3 protein: CASSLGAAWETQYF. The CDR3 DNA is TGTGCCAGCAGCTTGGGGGCAGCGTGGGAGACCCAGTACTTC.

The chain employs TRBV7-8 and TRBJ2-1; tentatively, D is TRBD2 (6 bases). The germline CDR1 and CDR2 sequences are SGHVS and FQNEAQ. The CDR3 loop spans 16 amino acids. Trimming left V 5 bases short and J 7 bases short, with 21 bases between. CDR3: CASSRRDLGEENEQFF. In DNA, the CDR3 is TGTGCCAGCAGCCGCCGGGATCTGGGGGAGGAAAATGAGCAGTTCTTC. The variable domain in full, with the rest retrieved from reference TRBV7-8 and TRBJ2-1, is GAGVSQSPRYKVAKRGQDVALRCDPISGHVSLFWYQQALGQGPEFLTYFQNEAQLDKSGLPSDRFFAERPEGSVSTLKIQRTQQEDSAVYLCASSRRDLGEENEQFFGPGTRLTVL.

This clone showed up just once. This rearrangement joins TRBV19 to TRBJ1-5; 10 bases align to TRBD1. The CDR3 is made up of 18 amino acids. In germline, CDR1 is LNHDA, CDR2 SQIVND (reference sequence). V trimming: 6 bases; J trimming: 4 bases; junction bases outside the gene matches: 15. This chain's CDR3 is CASRRTGTGVLANQPQHF. The CDR3 nucleotides read TGTGCCAGTAGACGCACCGGGACAGGGGTCCTGGCGAATCAGCCCCAGCATTTT.

CDR3 residues: CATSLGHLRTDTQYF. CDR3 DNA: TGCGCCACCTCACTGGGCCACTTACGCACAGATACGCAGTATTTT. This chain uses TRBV10-2 with TRBJ2-3; D ambiguous. The ends were cut back, 10 bases at V and 1 base at J, with 18 bases in the middle. CDR3 size: 15 residues. Germline V lookup: CDR1 WSHSY, CDR2 SAAADI.

In this sample, this clone turned up once. The same CDR3 can be traced to other DNA sequences in this sample. The chain recombines TRBV28 with TRBJ2-7; D ambiguous. CDR3 length: 11 residues. CDR1 and CDR2 from the germline V gene are MDHEN and SYDVKM. V lost 3 bases, J lost 4 bases, and 4 bases lay in between. The CDR3 region is CASSLAYEQYF. The CDR3 nucleotides read TGTGCCAGCAGTTTGGCATACGAGCAGTACTTC.

The rearrangement links TRBV5-1 to TRBJ2-3; 7 bases map to TRBD2. J gave up 6 bases and V 3 bases, and 4 bases lay outside the gene matches. The length of the CDR3 is 13 residues. Germline CDR1 reads SGHRS; CDR2 reads YFSETQ. The CDR3 sequence: CASSSDGRDTQYF. CDR3 sequence (DNA): TGCGCCAGCAGCTCTGACGGGAGGGATACGCAGTATTTT.

The chain employs TRBV28 and TRBJ2-7; 9 bases are shared with TRBD1. The CDR3 totals 14 residues. CDR1 and CDR2 (germline): MDHEN, SYDVKM. The V and J ends lost 5 bases and 5 bases, in that order; junction bases with no gene match: 7. CDR3 bases: TGTGCCAGCAGTATCGGGGACAGGGACCACGAGCAGTACTTC. The encoded protein is CASSIGDRDHEQYF.

This sequence joins TRBV27 and TRBJ2-5; 12 bases map to TRBD2. The V gene's germline CDR1 is MNHEY and CDR2 SMNVEV (reference sequence). Trimming at V came to 8 bases and at J to 4 bases, leaving 11 bases not matched to a gene. The CDR3 contains 16 residues. CDR3 bases: TGTGCCAGCTCTAGTCTACCGGGACTAGCGGGAGAGACCCAGTACTTC. Residues: CASSSLPGLAGETQYF.

This clone has just one count. The J gene is TRBJ2-5, the V gene TRBV5-1; perhaps D is TRBD1 or TRBD2 (5 bases each). Germline CDR1 and CDR2: SGHRS and YFSETQ. The V end was cut by 2 bases, the J end by 11 bases, with 19 bases between. The CDR3 covers 14 residues. CDR3 nucleotide sequence: TGCGCCAGCAGCTTTACTGACCACGAGGGGCTTCAGTACTTC. It codes for CASSFTDHEGLQYF.

The chain links TRBV7-7 to TRBJ2-7, with D perhaps TRBD2 (6 bases). The CDR3 is 13 amino acids. The germline V and J ends were trimmed by 5 bases and 5 bases, with 13 bases remaining between them. Germline CDR1 reads SSHAT; CDR2 reads FNYEAQ (reference sequence). The CDR3 DNA follows: TGTGCCAGCAGCCCCGGGCGGGGAAACGAGCAGTACTTC. Protein sequence: CASSPGRGNEQYF.

The rearrangement uses TRBV5-1 and TRBJ2-3, with 16 nucleotides matching TRBD2. Germline loops: CDR1 SGHRS, CDR2 YFSETQ. Germline trimming cut 4 bases from V and 4 bases from J; bases unmatched to any gene: 21. The CDR3 consists of 22 residues. CDR3 sequence: CASSQKRASVGLAGGPADTQYF. Written as DNA, the CDR3 is TGCGCCAGCAGCCAAAAAAGGGCCTCAGTGGGACTAGCGGGAGGGCCAGCAGATACGCAGTATTTT.

This clone was detected once. This sequence joins TRBV6-1 and TRBJ2-7; perhaps D is TRBD1 or TRBD2 (5 bases each). The V and J ends lost 8 bases and 6 bases respectively, with 14 bases between them. Looked up from germline, CDR1 is MNHNS and CDR2 is SASEGT. This CDR3 region has 12 residues. DNA for the CDR3: TGTGCCAGCGGTCTAGCAAGGGGCGAGCAGTACTTC. It translates to CASGLARGEQYF.

CDR3 DNA sequence: TGTGCCAGCAGCTTAGATACATCATGGTATTGGGATCAGCCCCAGCATTTT. Protein product: CASSLDTSWYWDQPQHF. The chain combines TRBV7-2 with TRBJ1-5, with no clear D. Trimming cost V 1 base and J 5 bases, with 18 bases left between them. The CDR3 is 17 residues long. The V gene's germline CDR1 is SGHTA and CDR2 FQGNSA.

In the case of this clone: The same CDR3 is also encoded by other DNA sequences in this sample. This chain's CDR3 is CASSPGLAGNNEQFF. Here the CDR3 DNA reads TGTGCCAGCTCACCCGGACTAGCGGGGAACAATGAGCAGTTCTTC. V is TRBV18 and J is TRBJ2-1; TRBD2 matches at 12 bases. V gave up 3 bases and J gave up 5 bases; unmatched junction bases: 2. Per the germline V gene, CDR1 is KGHSH and CDR2 is LQKENI. CDR3 length: 15 amino acids.

CDR3 sequence reads: CANYLREGLTRRETQYF. CDR3 coding DNA: TGTGCAAATTACCTTCGTGAGGGACTAACTCGGAGGGAGACCCAGTACTTC. The gene calls are TRBV12-2 and TRBJ2-5; the tabulated D call, TRBD2, remains unverified against the DNA. TRBV12-2 is termed a pseudogene. CDR3 size: 17 residues.